The present T cell receptor beta chain was sequenced within a study of blood T cell repertoires in COVID-19. In the study overall: Recovered status in Cohort 3 required two negative PCRs, clearance, or symptom resolution. From the United States, Italy and Spain came samples of acute and convalescent COVID-19. In each case, the material was cDNA or gDNA derived from T cells, B-cell-depleted T cells, or PBMCs.

Germline V gene sequence: CDR1 SGHRS, CDR2 YFSETQ. V was pared by 1 base and J by 10 bases, with 17 bases between. This CDR3 is 14 amino acids long. Allocation to cohorts depended on clinical history reported by the participants. Generated by immunoSEQ multiplex PCR, the TCRdb table keeps only in-frame clones and is missing some. The table shows 300,000 to 450,000 clones, with 87% occurring only once. The V and J genes are TRBV5-1 and TRBJ1-1; a weak D match, TRBD1 (6 bases). The sequenced material came from PBMCs or T cells enriched from blood (not recorded which). The receptor was isolated from a man aged 35 to 55 in a cohort exposed to, infected with or recovered from COVID-19 (not recorded which). CDR3 residues: CASSLQGSEGRAFF. The CDR3 DNA sequence: TGCGCCAGCAGCTTGCAGGGGTCCGAGGGTAGAGCTTTCTTT.